The T cell receptor (beta chain) under discussion was sequenced for a study of blood T cell repertoires in COVID-19. At the level of the study: Whether acute or convalescent, the COVID-19 samples came from the United States, Italy and Spain. T cells, B-cell-depleted T cells, or PBMCs supplied cDNA or gDNA.

The length of the CDR3 is 16 residues. Per germline, CDR1 KGHSH and CDR2 LQKENI. Unmatched junction bases numbered 11, after V lost 5 bases and J lost 7 bases. Only in-frame clones appear in the TCRdb table, and some are missing; sequencing was by immunoSEQ multiplex PCR. The data show about 110,000 clones, about 75% seen once. This sequence joins TRBV18 and TRBJ2-1, with 10 nucleotides matching TRBD2. The clonotype comes from an elderly woman with active or convalescent COVID-19. Sequences were obtained from peripheral blood. CDR3 coding DNA: TGTGCCAGCTCAATAACCTTAGCGGGAGGAATAAATGAGCAGTTCTTC. Encoded protein: CASSITLAGGINEQFF. The complete variable domain, with remaining parts taken from reference TRBV18 and TRBJ2-1, reads NAGVMQNPRHLVRRRGQEARLRCSPMKGHSHVYWYRQLPEEGLKFMVYLQKENIIDESGMPKERFSAEFPKEGPSILRIQQVVRGDSAAYFCASSITLAGGINEQFFGPGTRLTVL.